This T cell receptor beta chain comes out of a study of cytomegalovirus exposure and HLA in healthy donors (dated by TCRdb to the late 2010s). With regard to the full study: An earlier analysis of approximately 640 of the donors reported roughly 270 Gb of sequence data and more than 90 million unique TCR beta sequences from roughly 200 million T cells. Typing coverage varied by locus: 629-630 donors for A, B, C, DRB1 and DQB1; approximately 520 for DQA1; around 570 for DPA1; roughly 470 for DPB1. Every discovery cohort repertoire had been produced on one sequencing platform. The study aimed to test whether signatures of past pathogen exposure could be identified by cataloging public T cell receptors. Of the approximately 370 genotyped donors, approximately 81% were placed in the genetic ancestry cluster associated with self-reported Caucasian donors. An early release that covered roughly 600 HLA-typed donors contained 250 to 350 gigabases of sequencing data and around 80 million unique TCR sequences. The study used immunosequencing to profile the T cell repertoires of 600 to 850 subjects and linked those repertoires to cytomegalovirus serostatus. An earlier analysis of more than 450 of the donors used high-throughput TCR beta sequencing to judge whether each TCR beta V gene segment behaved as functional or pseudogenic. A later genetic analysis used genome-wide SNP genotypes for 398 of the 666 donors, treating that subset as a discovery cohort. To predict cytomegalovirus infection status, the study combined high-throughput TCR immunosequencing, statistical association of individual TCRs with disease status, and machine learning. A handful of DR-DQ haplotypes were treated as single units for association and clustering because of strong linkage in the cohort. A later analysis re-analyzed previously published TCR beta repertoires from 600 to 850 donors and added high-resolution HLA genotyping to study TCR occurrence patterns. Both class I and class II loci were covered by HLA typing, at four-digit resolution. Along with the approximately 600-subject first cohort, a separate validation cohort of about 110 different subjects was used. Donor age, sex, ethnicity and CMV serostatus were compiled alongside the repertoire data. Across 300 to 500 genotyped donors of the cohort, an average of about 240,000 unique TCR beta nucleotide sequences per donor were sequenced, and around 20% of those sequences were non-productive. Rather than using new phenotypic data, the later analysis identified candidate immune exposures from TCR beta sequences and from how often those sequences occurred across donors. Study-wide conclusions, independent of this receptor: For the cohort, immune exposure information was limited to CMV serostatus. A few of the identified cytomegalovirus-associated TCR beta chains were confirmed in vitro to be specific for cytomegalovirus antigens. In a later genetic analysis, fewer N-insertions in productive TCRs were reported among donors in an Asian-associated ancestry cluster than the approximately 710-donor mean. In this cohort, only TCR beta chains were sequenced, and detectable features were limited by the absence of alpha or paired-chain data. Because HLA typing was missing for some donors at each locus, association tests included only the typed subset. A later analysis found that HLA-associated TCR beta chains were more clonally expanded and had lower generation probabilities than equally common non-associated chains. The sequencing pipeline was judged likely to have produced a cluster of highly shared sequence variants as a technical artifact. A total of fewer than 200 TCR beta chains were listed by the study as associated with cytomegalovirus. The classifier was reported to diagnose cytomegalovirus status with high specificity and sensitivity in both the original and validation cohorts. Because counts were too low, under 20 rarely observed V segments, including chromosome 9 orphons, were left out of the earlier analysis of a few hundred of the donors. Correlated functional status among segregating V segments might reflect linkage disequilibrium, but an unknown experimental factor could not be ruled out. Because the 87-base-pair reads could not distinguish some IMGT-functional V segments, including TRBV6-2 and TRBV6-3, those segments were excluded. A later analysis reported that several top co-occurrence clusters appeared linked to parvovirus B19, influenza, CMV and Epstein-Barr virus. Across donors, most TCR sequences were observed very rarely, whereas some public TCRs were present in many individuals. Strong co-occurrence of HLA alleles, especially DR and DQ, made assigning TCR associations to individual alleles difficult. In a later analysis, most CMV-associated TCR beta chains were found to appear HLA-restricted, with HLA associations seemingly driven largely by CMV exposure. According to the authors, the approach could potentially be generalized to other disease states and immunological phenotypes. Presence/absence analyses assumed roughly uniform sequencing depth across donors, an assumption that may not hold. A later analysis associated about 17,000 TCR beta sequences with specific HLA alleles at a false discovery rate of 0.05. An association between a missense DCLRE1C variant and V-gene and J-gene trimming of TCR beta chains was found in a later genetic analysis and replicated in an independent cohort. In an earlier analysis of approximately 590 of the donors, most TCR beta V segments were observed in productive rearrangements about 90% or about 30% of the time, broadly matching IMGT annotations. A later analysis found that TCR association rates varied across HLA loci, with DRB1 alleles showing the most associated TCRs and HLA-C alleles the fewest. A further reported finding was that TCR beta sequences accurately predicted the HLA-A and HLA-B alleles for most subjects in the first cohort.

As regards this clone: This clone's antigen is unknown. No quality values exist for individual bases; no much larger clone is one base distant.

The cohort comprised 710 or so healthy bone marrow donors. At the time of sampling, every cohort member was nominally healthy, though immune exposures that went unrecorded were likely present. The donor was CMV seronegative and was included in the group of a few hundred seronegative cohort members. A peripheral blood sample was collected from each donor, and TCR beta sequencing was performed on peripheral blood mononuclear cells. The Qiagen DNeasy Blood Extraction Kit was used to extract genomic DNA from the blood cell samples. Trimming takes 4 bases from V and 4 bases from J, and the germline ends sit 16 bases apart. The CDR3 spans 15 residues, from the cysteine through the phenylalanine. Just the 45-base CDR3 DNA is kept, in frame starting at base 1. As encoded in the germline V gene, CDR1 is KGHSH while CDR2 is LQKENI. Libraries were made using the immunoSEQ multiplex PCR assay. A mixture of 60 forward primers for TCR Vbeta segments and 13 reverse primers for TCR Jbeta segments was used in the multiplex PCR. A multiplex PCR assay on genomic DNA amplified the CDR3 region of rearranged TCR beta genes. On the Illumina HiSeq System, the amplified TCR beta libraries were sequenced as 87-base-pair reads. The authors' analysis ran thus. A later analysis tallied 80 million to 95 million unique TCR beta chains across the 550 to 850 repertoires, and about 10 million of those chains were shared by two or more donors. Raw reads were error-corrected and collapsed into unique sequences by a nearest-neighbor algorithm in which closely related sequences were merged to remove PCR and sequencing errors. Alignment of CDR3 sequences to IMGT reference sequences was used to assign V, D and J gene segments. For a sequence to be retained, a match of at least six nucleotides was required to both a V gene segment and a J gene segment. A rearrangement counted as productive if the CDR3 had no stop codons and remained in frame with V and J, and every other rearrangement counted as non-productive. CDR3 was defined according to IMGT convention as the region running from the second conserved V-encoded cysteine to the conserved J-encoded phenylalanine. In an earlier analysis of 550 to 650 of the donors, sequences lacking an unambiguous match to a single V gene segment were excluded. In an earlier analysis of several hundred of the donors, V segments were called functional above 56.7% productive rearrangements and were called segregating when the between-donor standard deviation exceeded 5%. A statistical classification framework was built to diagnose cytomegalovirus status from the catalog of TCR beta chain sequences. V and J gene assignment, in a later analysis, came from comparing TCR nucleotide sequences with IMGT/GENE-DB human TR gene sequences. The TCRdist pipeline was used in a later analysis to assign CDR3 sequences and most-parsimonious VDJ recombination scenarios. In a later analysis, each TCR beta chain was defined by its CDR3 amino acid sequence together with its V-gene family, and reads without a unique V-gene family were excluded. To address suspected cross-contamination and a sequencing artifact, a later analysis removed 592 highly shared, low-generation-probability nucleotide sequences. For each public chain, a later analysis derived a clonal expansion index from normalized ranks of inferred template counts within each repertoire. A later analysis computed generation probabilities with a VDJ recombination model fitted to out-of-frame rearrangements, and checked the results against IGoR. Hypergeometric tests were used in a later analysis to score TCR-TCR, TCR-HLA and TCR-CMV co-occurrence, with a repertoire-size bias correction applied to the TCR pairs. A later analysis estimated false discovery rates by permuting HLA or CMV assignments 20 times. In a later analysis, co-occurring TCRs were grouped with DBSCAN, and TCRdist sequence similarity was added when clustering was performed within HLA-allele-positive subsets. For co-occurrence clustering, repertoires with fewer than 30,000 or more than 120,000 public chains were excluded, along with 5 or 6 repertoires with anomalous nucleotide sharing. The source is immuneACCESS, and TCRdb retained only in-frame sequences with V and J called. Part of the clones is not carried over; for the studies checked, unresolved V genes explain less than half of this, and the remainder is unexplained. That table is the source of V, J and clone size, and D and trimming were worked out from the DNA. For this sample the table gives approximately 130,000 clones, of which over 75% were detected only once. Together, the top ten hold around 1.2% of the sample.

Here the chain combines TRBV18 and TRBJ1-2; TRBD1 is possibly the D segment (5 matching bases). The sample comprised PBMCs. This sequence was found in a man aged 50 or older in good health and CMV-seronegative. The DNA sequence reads TGTGCCAGCTCACGACAAGGGGCGCTGGGCTATGGCTACACCTTC. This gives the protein CASSRQGALGYGYTF.